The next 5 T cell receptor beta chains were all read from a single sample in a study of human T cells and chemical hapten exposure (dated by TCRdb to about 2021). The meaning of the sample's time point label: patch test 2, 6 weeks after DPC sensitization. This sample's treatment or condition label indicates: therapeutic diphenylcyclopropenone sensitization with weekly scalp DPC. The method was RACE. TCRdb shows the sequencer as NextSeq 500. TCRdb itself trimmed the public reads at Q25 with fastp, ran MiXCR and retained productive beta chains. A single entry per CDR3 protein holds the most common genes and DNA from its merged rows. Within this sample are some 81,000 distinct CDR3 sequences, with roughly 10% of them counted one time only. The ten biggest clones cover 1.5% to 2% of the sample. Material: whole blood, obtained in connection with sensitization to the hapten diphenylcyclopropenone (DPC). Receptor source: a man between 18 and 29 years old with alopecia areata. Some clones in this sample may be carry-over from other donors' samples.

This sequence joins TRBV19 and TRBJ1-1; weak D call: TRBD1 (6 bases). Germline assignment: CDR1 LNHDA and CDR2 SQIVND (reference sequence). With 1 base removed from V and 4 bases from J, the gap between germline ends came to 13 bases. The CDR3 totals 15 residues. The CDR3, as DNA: TGTGCCAGTAGTATAGCTGCACAGGGCACCACTGAAGCTTTCTTT. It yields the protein CASSIAAQGTTEAFF.

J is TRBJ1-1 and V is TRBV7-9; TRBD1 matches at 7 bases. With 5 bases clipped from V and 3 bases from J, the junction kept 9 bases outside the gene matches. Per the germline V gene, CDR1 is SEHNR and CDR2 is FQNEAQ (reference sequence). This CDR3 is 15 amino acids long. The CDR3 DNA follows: TGTGCCAGCAGCCGACAGACAGGGCTGGACACTGAAGCTTTCTTT. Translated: CASSRQTGLDTEAFF. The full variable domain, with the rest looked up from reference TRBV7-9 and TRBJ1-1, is DTGVSQNPRHKITKRGQNVTFRCDPISEHNRLYWYRQTLGQGPEFLTYFQNEAQLEKSRLLSDRFSAERPKGSFSTLEIQRTEQGDSAMYLCASSRQTGLDTEAFFGQGTRLTVV.

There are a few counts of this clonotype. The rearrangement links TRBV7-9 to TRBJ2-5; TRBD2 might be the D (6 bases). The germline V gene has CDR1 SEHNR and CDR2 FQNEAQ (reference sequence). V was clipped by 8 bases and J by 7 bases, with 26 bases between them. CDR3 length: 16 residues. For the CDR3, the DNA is TGTGCCAGCGGATCCAGGGAGGCAAGCCTAAATGGGACCCAGTACTTC. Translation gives CASGSREASLNGTQYF.

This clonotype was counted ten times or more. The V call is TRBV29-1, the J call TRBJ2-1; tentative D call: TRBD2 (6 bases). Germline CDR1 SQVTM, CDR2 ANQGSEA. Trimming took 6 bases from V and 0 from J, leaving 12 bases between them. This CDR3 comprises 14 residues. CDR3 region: CSVDYRSSYNEQFF. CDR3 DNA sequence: TGCAGCGTGGACTATCGGAGCTCCTACAATGAGCAGTTCTTC.

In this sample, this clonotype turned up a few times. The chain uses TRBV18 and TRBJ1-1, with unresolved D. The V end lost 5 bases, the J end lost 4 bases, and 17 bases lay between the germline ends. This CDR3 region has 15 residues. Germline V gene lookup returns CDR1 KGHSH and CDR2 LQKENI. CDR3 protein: CASSSLGSGFTEAFF. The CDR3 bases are TGTGCCAGCTCATCCCTAGGGAGTGGATTCACTGAAGCTTTCTTT. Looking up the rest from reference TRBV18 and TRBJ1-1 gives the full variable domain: NAGVMQNPRHLVRRRGQEARLRCSPMKGHSHVYWYRQLPEEGLKFMVYLQKENIIDESGMPKERFSAEFPKEGPSILRIQQVVRGDSAAYFCASSSLGSGFTEAFFGQGTRLTVV.